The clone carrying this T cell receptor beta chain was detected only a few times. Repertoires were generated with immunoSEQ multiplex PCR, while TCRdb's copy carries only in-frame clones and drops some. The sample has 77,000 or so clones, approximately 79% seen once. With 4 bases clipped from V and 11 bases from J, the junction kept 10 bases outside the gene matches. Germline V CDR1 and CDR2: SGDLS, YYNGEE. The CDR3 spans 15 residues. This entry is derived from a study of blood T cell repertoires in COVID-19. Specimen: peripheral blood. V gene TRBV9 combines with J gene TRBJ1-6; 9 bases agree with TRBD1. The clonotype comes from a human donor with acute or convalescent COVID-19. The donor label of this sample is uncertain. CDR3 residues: CASSLEGQGPTPLHF. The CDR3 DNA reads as TGTGCCAGCAGCCTAGAGGGACAGGGTCCGACACCCCTCCACTTT.